Presented here are 27 T cell receptor beta chains from one specimen sequenced in a study of shared clonotypes between healthy human individuals. The repertoire was sequenced with immunoSEQ multiplex PCR; TCRdb's copy has only in-frame clones and lacks some. The table lists fewer than 1.6 million clones, about 98.5% of them singletons. Material for sequencing was naive CD4+ T cells sorted from blood. The subset is: CD45RA+ positively selected. The source is a young man in good health.

V gene TRBV10-3 combines with J gene TRBJ2-1; TRBD2 matches at 7 bases. The CDR3 length is 13 residues. The ends lost 3 bases at V and 7 bases at J; junction bases unmatched: 3. CDR1 and CDR2 (germline): ENHRY, SYGVKD. As DNA, the CDR3 is TGTGCCATCAGTGACCTTAGCGGGAATGAGCAGTTCTTC. This encodes CAISDLSGNEQFF.

The CDR3 nucleotides are TGCGCCAGCAGCTTGGGACTAGCGGTAATCACAGATACGCAGTATTTT. Translated: CASSLGLAVITDTQYF. The chain links TRBV5-1 to TRBJ2-3; TRBD2 matches at 9 bases. The CDR3 consists of 16 residues. Germline V gene lookup returns CDR1 SGHRS and CDR2 YFSETQ. V lost 0 bases, J lost 2 bases, and 4 bases stayed unmatched.

The count of this clone is one. This rearrangement joins TRBV5-4 to TRBJ2-7; possible D gene TRBD1, 5 bases. This CDR3 has 14 amino acids. The V gene's germline CDR1 is SGHNT and CDR2 YYREEE (reference sequence). V shed 4 bases and J shed 2 bases, with 13 bases lying between them. The chain's CDR3 is CASSPRAGPYEQYF. The CDR3 nucleotides are TGTGCCAGCAGCCCCAGGGCAGGGCCCTACGAGCAGTACTTC.

V is TRBV19 and J is TRBJ2-3, with TRBD2 matching over 11 bases. The CDR3 loop spans 17 amino acids. V trimming: 0 bases; J trimming: 2 bases; junction bases outside the gene matches: 4. The germline gives CDR1 LNHDA, CDR2 SQIVND (reference sequence). CDR3 DNA sequence: TGTGCCAGTAGTATAGAGGGGACTAGCGGTCCCACAGATACGCAGTATTTT. It is translated as CASSIEGTSGPTDTQYF.

The V call is TRBV28, the J call TRBJ2-1; weak D call: TRBD1 (5 bases). V was pared by 5 bases and J by 4 bases, with 21 bases between. The CDR3 runs to 17 residues. Germline CDR1 is MDHEN and CDR2 is SYDVKM. In nucleotides, the CDR3 is TGTGCCAGCAGTCCCAGGGTGGGTGCTAGGTTGTACAATGAGCAGTTCTTC. Its translation: CASSPRVGARLYNEQFF.

The genes are TRBV11-2 and TRBJ1-1; TRBD1 aligns across 7 bases. Unmatched junction bases numbered 4, after V lost 5 bases and J lost 1 base. CDR1 is SGHAT and CDR2 is FQNNGV in the germline V gene. The CDR3 loop spans 14 amino acids. CDR3 DNA: TGTGCCAGCAGCCGACGACAGGGGAACACTGAAGCTTTCTTT. Translation: CASSRRQGNTEAFF.

The V gene is TRBV20-1, the J gene TRBJ2-1; D call uncertain. The germline gives CDR1 DFQATT, CDR2 SNEGSKA (reference sequence). This CDR3 contains 11 residues. Trimming stripped 3 bases from V and 10 bases from J, with 10 bases between. In nucleotides, the CDR3 is TGCAGTGCTAGGGCCTTGAAAGAGCAGTTCTTC. It translates to CSARALKEQFF.

The CDR3 DNA reads as TGTGCCAGCAGTTTTTTACTAGGGGGGGCTCCTAATGAAAAACTGTTTTTT. This codes for CASSFLLGGAPNEKLFF. The chain is built from TRBV28 and TRBJ1-4; TRBD1 might be the D (6 bases). Deletions cut 3 bases from V and 3 bases from J, with 17 bases between. The CDR3 contains 17 residues. The germline V gene has CDR1 MDHEN and CDR2 SYDVKM.

The chain uses TRBV2 and TRBJ1-2; D unresolved. CDR3 length: 12 amino acids. The germline V and J ends were trimmed by 4 bases and 2 bases, with 5 bases remaining between them. CDR1 is SNHLY, CDR2 FYNNEI, per germline. This chain's CDR3 is CASSAENYGYTF. CDR3 nucleotides: TGTGCCAGCAGTGCGGAGAACTATGGCTACACCTTC.

This clone was found once. V is TRBV10-3 and J is TRBJ2-1; TRBD1 matches at 7 bases. There are 13 residues in the CDR3. Germline assignment: CDR1 ENHRY and CDR2 SYGVKD. With 5 bases clipped from V and 4 bases from J, the junction kept 2 bases outside the gene matches. CDR3 sequence (DNA): TGTGCCATCAGTACGACAGGGTACAATGAGCAGTTCTTC. Its protein is CAISTTGYNEQFF.

The genes are TRBV5-4 and TRBJ2-3; 10 bases are a match to TRBD2. From germline, CDR1 is SGHNT and CDR2 YYREEE (reference sequence). Trimming at V came to 0 bases and at J to 3 bases, leaving 7 bases not matched to a gene. This CDR3 has 17 residues. The CDR3 loop is CASSLVGASGRTDTQYF. CDR3 nucleotides: TGTGCCAGCAGCTTGGTTGGGGCTAGCGGGAGAACAGATACGCAGTATTTT.

The chain is built from TRBV9 and TRBJ2-7; no definite D call. Deletions cut 3 bases from V and 9 bases from J, with 13 bases between. The V gene's germline CDR1 is SGDLS and CDR2 YYNGEE. CDR3 length: 12 residues. CDR3 coding DNA: TGTGCCAGCAGCGCGAGAGGTGGTGGGCAGTACTTC. Its protein product is CASSARGGGQYF.

In regard to this clone: Additional DNA sequences in this sample encode the identical CDR3. This chain links TRBV7-9 with TRBJ1-5; D gene unclear. CDR1 and CDR2 (germline): SEHNR, FQNEAQ (reference sequence). This CDR3 has 13 amino acids. Deletions cut 2 bases from V and 2 bases from J, with 4 bases between. As DNA, the CDR3 is TGTGCCAGCAGCTTATCTCGCAATCAGCCCCAGCATTTT. This gives the protein CASSLSRNQPQHF.

The V gene is TRBV6-5, the J gene TRBJ1-2; tentative D call: TRBD1 (6 bases). This CDR3 has 13 amino acids. Germline values: CDR1 MNHEY, CDR2 SVGAGI. Trimming removed 6 bases at V and 2 bases at J, with 10 bases between. The CDR3 reads CASSIDRNYGYTF. CDR3 nucleotides: TGTGCCAGCAGCATTGACAGGAACTATGGCTACACCTTC.

The chain couples TRBV18 to TRBJ2-3; tentative D call: TRBD2 (6 bases). Germline V gives CDR1 KGHSH, CDR2 LQKENI. The CDR3 is 17 residues long. Trimming shortened V by 4 bases and J by 4 bases, and 21 bases separated the two germline ends. This CDR3 reads CASSLLRPDPSADTQYF. CDR3 DNA: TGTGCCAGCTCACTTTTGAGACCGGACCCTAGCGCAGATACGCAGTATTTT.

The rearrangement links TRBV5-1 to TRBJ2-7; TRBD1 matches at 7 bases. CDR3 length: 14 residues. V dropped 3 bases and J dropped 3; count of bases not matched to a gene: 6. Looked up from germline, CDR1 is SGHRS and CDR2 is YFSETQ. CDR3 protein: CASSSPGQYYEQYF. In DNA form, the CDR3 reads TGCGCCAGCAGCTCTCCGGGACAGTACTACGAGCAGTACTTC.

This chain joins TRBV7-2 and TRBJ2-7, with D possibly TRBD2 on 5 matching bases. CDR1 is SGHTA, CDR2 FQGNSA, per germline. Trimming removed 0 bases at V and 10 bases at J, with 16 bases between. The CDR3 totals 14 residues. CDR3 nucleotides: TGTGCCAGCAGCTTAGCGGGAGCGCGGTTCGACCAGTACTTC. Encoded protein: CASSLAGARFDQYF.

The chain has TRBV18 and TRBJ2-7; TRBD1 matches 10 bases. The V gene's germline CDR1 is KGHSH and CDR2 LQKENI. This CDR3 contains 12 residues. V trimming: 3 bases; J trimming: 12 bases; junction bases outside the gene matches: 5. The CDR3 DNA follows: TGTGCCAGCTCACCCGGACAGGGGGTAGGGTACTTC. It specifies CASSPGQGVGYF.

The rearrangement joins TRBV9 to TRBJ2-5; the D gene is possibly TRBD1 (5 bases). Germline CDR1 is SGDLS and CDR2 is YYNGEE. CDR3 size: 14 residues. The V gene lost 4 bases and the J gene lost 5 bases, with 15 bases spanning the gap. The CDR3 region has the DNA TGTGCCAGCAGCCCCAGGGTTCTGGAGGAGACCCAGTACTTC. It yields the protein CASSPRVLEETQYF.

V usage is TRBV28 and J usage is TRBJ1-4, with D uncertain. CDR1 and CDR2 from the germline V gene are MDHEN and SYDVKM. The CDR3 runs to 12 residues. V was shortened by 8 bases and J by 4 bases, with 8 bases between the two germline ends. The CDR3 region is CASCRLNEKLFF. CDR3 in DNA: TGTGCCAGCTGTCGACTTAATGAAAAACTGTTTTTT.

This rearrangement joins TRBV13 to TRBJ2-7; D might be TRBD1 or TRBD2, each matching 5 bases. V lost 5 bases, J lost 2 bases, and 13 bases lay in between. The CDR3 spans 14 residues. Germline-derived CDR1 and CDR2 are PRHDT and FYEKMQ (reference sequence). CDR3 nucleotide sequence: TGTGCCAGCAGCGCAACCGGGACGGCCTACGAGCAGTACTTC. As protein: CASSATGTAYEQYF.

Concerning this clone: At the DNA level, this CDR3 is encoded by other sequences in the same sample as well. CDR3 amino acids: CASSRDRDTDTQYF. For the CDR3, the DNA is TGTGCCAGCAGCCGTGACAGGGACACAGATACGCAGTATTTT. The chain couples TRBV4-2 to TRBJ2-3; TRBD1 aligns across 7 bases. Germline V gives CDR1 LGHNA, CDR2 YNFKEQ. V was clipped by 4 bases and J by 2 bases; unmatched bases: 3. This CDR3 comprises 14 residues.

This chain uses TRBV5-1 with TRBJ1-2; a possible D gene is TRBD1 (6 bases). The CDR3 is 12 amino acids. Trimming removed 0 bases from V and 6 bases from J, with 6 bases in between. Germline CDR1 SGHRS, CDR2 YFSETQ. CDR3 protein: CASSLGTDGYTF. CDR3 DNA sequence: TGCGCCAGCAGCTTGGGGACAGATGGCTACACCTTC.

The chain uses TRBV19 and TRBJ1-1, with D tentatively TRBD1 (6 bases). CDR1 and CDR2 (germline): LNHDA, SQIVND (reference sequence). V gave up 5 bases and J gave up 0 bases, with 16 bases separating them. CDR3 length: 16 residues. The CDR3 sequence is CASSYNRQVMNTEAFF. The DNA of the CDR3 is TGTGCCAGTAGTTATAACAGACAGGTTATGAACACTGAAGCTTTCTTT. Variable domain in full (rest from reference TRBV19 and TRBJ1-1): DGGITQSPKYLFRKEGQNVTLSCEQNLNHDAMYWYRQDPGQGLRLIYYSQIVNDFQKGDIAEGYSVSREKKESFPLTVTSAQKNPTAFYLCASSYNRQVMNTEAFFGQGTRLTVV.

With regard to this clone: Other DNA sequences from this sample encode an identical CDR3 as well. The chain couples TRBV19 to TRBJ2-1, with D hard to call. V was shortened by 5 bases and J by 1 base, with 12 bases between the two germline ends. The CDR3 is 15 residues long. Germline V gene data show CDR1 as LNHDA and CDR2 as SQIVND (reference sequence). The CDR3 sequence: CASSPAGRSYNEQFF. CDR3 nucleotides: TGTGCCAGTAGTCCGGCCGGAAGGTCCTACAATGAGCAGTTCTTC.

The chain is built from TRBV11-3 and TRBJ1-1, with D possibly matching TRBD1 (6 bases). V lost 3 bases to trimming and J lost 4 bases, with 9 bases between them. The germline V gene encodes CDR1 SGHNT and CDR2 YENEEA. There are 13 residues in the CDR3. The CDR3 DNA sequence: TGTGCCAGCAGCTTCAAGGGGGGCACTGAAGCTTTCTTT. Translation: CASSFKGGTEAFF.

This chain connects TRBV7-2 to TRBJ2-3, with D possibly being TRBD2 (5 bases). Trimming stripped 3 bases from V and 0 bases from J, with 22 bases between. The germline V gene has CDR1 SGHTA and CDR2 FQGNSA. This CDR3 comprises 19 residues. CDR3 amino acids: CASSFLRAGRVWSTDTQYF. CDR3 sequence (DNA): TGTGCCAGCAGCTTCCTCCGGGCGGGTCGAGTTTGGAGCACAGATACGCAGTATTTT.